This T cell receptor beta chain was sequenced during a study of kidney transplant recipient with SARS-CoV-2 infection. The germline CDR1 and CDR2 sequences are LNHDA and SQIVND (reference sequence). Trimming removed 3 bases at V and 4 bases at J, with 21 bases between. This CDR3 comprises 17 residues. From the reads, TCRdb called clonotypes with MiXCR, one entry per CDR3 protein. The table lists 200,000 to 300,000 distinct CDR3 sequences, around 28% of them singletons. At least ten counts were recorded for this clonotype. This rearrangement joins TRBV19 to TRBJ1-2, with TRBD1 as a possible D gene (5 bases). The sample consisted of a blood sample, taken at baseline and on roughly day 110 from a kidney transplant recipient. This receptor was taken from a male patient in his thirties who had COVID-19 and was a kidney transplant recipient. Some of the T cells may derive from the graft donor. The chain's CDR3 is CASSMVRTNRKTYGYTF. The CDR3, as DNA: TGTGCCAGTAGTATGGTTAGGACAAATCGAAAGACCTATGGCTACACCTTC.